This T cell receptor (beta chain) was found in a study of CD8 T cells in ankylosing spondylitis. Whole-study findings and limits: As reported, disease-linked clones showed significant enrichment in matched ankylosing spondylitis synovial fluid.

A single record per CDR3 protein comes from TCRdb applying MiXCR to the 5' RACE reads. The top ten hold around 7% of the sample, which has about 240,000 distinct CDR3 sequences, 8% to 9.5% seen once. Germline loops: CDR1 SGHVS, CDR2 FNYEAQ. This CDR3 comprises 15 residues. With V trimmed by 5 bases and J by 5 bases, 7 bases remained unmatched. With regard to this clonotype: Its antigen is unknown.

The source is a male donor with ankylosing spondylitis or in good health (not recorded which). Sequencing was performed on blood, either unsorted or a sorted T cell fraction (not recorded which). J is TRBJ2-1 and V is TRBV7-6; TRBD2 matches at 9 bases. This CDR3 is CASSQTASGNNEQFF. Here the CDR3 DNA reads TGTGCCAGCAGCCAGACGGCTAGCGGGAACAATGAGCAGTTCTTC.